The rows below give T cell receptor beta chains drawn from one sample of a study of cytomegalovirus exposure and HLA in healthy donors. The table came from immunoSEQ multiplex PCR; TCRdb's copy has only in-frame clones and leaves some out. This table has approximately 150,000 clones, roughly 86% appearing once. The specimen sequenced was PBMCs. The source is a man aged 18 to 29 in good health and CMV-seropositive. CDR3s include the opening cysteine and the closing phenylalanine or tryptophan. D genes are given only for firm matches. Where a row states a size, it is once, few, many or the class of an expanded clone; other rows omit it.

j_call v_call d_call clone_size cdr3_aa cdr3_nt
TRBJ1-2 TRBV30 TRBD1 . CAWSGGTGGIRHGYTF TGTGCCTGGAGTGGGGGGACAGGGGGTATAAGGCATGGCTACACCTTC
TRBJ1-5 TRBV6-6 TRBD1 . CASISDRGGYQPQHF TGTGCCAGCATTTCCGACAGGGGCGGTTATCAGCCCCAGCATTTT
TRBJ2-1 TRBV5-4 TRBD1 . CASSLDRGSYNEQFF TGTGCCAGCAGCTTGGACAGGGGCAGCTACAATGAGCAGTTCTTC
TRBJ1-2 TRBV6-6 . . CASSYLGPGDRDGYTF TGTGCCAGCAGTTACCTTGGGCCAGGGGATCGAGATGGCTACACCTTC
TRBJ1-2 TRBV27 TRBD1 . CASSYINRGNYGYTF TGTGCCAGCAGTTATATAAACAGGGGTAACTATGGCTACACCTTC
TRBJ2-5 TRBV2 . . CASSQVGGLSQETQYF TGTGCCAGCAGTCAGGTGGGGGGACTCTCCCAAGAGACCCAGTACTTC
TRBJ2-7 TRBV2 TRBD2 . CASSGGSSGVSYEQYF TGTGCCAGCAGTGGGGGTTCTAGCGGCGTCTCCTACGAGCAGTACTTC
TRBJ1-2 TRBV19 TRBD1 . CASSIGLGTGGYTF TGTGCCAGTAGTATAGGCTTGGGGACAGGTGGCTACACCTTC
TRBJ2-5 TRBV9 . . CASSVAAGPGETQYF TGTGCCAGCAGCGTAGCAGCAGGGCCTGGGGAGACCCAGTACTTC
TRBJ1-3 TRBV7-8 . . CASTPREDSGNTIYF TGTGCCAGCACCCCCCGAGAGGACTCTGGAAACACCATATATTTT
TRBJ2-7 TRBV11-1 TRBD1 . CASSPAGTVRYEQYF TGTGCCAGCAGCCCCGCCGGGACAGTGAGGTACGAGCAGTACTTC
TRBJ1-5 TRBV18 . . CASSPQGNQPQHF TGTGCCAGCTCACCCCAGGGAAATCAGCCCCAGCATTTT
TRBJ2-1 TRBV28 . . CASSLLVSYNEQFF TGTGCCAGCAGTTTGTTAGTATCCTACAATGAGCAGTTCTTC
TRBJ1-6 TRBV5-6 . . CASSYGWRGSAPLHF TGTGCCAGCAGCTATGGATGGAGGGGCAGCGCACCCCTCCACTTT
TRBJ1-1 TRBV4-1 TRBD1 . CASSQSGGGVGTEAFF TGCGCCAGCAGCCAATCGGGAGGGGGCGTAGGAACTGAAGCTTTCTTT
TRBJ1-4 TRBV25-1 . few CASSPRATNEKLFF TGTGCCAGCAGTCCTCGGGCAACTAATGAAAAACTGTTTTTT
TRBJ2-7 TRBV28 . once CASSLLGQNYEQYF TGTGCCAGCAGTTTACTTGGACAAAACTACGAGCAGTACTTC
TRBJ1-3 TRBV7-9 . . CASSDWTAPSGNTIYF TGTGCCAGCAGCGACTGGACTGCCCCCTCCGGAAACACCATATATTTT
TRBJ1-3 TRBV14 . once CASSQDWGSGNTIYF TGTGCCAGCAGCCAAGATTGGGGCTCGGGAAACACCATATATTTT
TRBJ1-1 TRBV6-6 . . CASSNGGTWDTEAFF TGTGCCAGCAGTAACGGGGGGACATGGGACACTGAAGCTTTCTTT
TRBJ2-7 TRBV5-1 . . CASRQTSGYEQYF TGCGCCAGCAGACAGACCTCAGGCTACGAGCAGTACTTC
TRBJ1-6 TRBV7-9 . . CASSQDSNNSPLHF TGTGCCAGCAGCCAGGACAGTAATAATTCACCCCTCCACTTT
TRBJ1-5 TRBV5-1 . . CASSLGWPDQPQHF TGCGCCAGCAGCTTGGGTTGGCCCGATCAGCCCCAGCATTTT
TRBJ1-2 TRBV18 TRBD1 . CASSLTGDGYTF TGTGCCAGCTCATTAACAGGGGATGGCTACACCTTC
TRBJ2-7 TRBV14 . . CASSSWASYEQYF TGTGCCAGCAGCTCGTGGGCTTCTTACGAGCAGTACTTC
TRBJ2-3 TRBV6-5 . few CASLGQGGKDTQYF TGTGCCAGCCTCGGACAGGGAGGGAAAGATACGCAGTATTTT
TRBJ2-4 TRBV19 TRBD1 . CASSIAETGTLGDIQYF TGTGCCAGTAGTATAGCCGAGACAGGGACCCTGGGTGACATTCAGTACTTC
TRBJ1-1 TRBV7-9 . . CASSLLMNTEAFF TGTGCCAGCAGCTTGTTAATGAACACTGAAGCTTTCTTT
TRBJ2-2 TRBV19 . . CASSVQPYTVKDTGELFF TGTGCCAGTAGCGTTCAACCTTACACAGTCAAGGACACCGGGGAGCTGTTTTTT
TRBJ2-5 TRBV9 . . CASSPLEGTQETQYF TGTGCCAGCAGCCCCCTGGAGGGCACCCAAGAGACCCAGTACTTC
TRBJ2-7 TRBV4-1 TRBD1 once CASSQVASQLLPGQGYEQYF TGCGCCAGCAGCCAAGTCGCGTCACAACTCTTACCGGGACAGGGCTACGAGCAGTACTTC
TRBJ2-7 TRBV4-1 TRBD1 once CASSQAPSRGPTYEQYF TGCGCCAGCAGCCAAGCCCCCTCTAGGGGGCCCACCTACGAGCAGTACTTC
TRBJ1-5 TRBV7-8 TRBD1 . CASSSGTGGQPQHF TGTGCCAGCAGCTCCGGGACAGGGGGCCAGCCCCAGCATTTT
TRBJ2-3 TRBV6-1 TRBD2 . CATLYSGGSGDTQYF TGTGCCACCCTTTACAGCGGGGGGAGTGGGGATACGCAGTATTTT
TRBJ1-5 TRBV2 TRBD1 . CASSNTDRAQPQHF TGTGCCAGCAGTAACACTGACAGGGCTCAGCCCCAGCATTTT
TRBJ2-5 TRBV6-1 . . CASKRYLARQETQYF TGTGCCAGCAAGCGATACCTAGCTCGTCAAGAGACCCAGTACTTC
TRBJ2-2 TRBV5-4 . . CASSLVQDTGELFF TGTGCCAGCAGCTTGGTTCAGGACACCGGGGAGCTGTTTTTT
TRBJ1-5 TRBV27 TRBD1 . CASSLSGQGTGQPQHF TGTGCCAGCAGTTTATCTGGACAGGGTACGGGTCAGCCCCAGCATTTT
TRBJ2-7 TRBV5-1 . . CASSFNSYEQYF TGCGCCAGCAGCTTCAACAGCTACGAGCAGTACTTC
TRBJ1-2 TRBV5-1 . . CASSLEGLNGYTF TGCGCCAGCAGCTTGGAGGGGTTGAATGGCTACACCTTC
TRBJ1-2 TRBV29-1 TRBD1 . CSTLTWDRGRRGYTF TGCAGCACTCTAACATGGGACAGAGGGCGCCGGGGCTACACCTTC
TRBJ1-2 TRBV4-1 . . CASSPPADYGYTF TGCGCGAGCTCCCCCCCCGCGGACTATGGCTACACCTTC
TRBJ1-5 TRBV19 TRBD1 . CASSIGTGGGMWNQPQHF TGTGCCAGTAGTATAGGGACAGGGGGTGGGATGTGGAATCAGCCCCAGCATTTT
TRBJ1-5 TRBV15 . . CATSRLYGYNQPQHF TGTGCCACCAGCCGCTTATACGGGTACAATCAGCCCCAGCATTTT
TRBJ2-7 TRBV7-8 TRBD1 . CASSLTGTGVDEQYF TGTGCCAGCAGCCTTACCGGGACAGGGGTCGACGAGCAGTACTTC
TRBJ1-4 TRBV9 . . CASSPLGRGANEKLFF TGTGCCAGCAGCCCCCTCGGCCGAGGAGCTAATGAAAAACTGTTTTTT
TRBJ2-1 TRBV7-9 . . CASSLERRYNEQFF TGTGCCAGCAGCTTGGAACGGAGGTACAATGAGCAGTTCTTC
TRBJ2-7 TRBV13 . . CASKGVSYEQYF TGTGCCAGCAAGGGGGTTTCCTACGAGCAGTACTTC
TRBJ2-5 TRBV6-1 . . CASSEAAETQYF TGTGCCAGCAGTGAGGCGGCGGAGACCCAGTACTTC